One sample yielded the 30 T cell receptor beta chains listed below, sequenced in a study of T cells after yellow fever vaccination (dated by TCRdb to 2018 to 2020). The intended sense of this specimen's treatment or condition label: live attenuated yellow fever vaccine strain. The library was prepared using 5' RACE. The sequencer listed for this sample is Illumina NovaSeq 6000. The public reads were reprocessed in TCRdb via fastp at Q25 and MiXCR, keeping in-frame beta chains. CDR3 protein sequences are deduplicated, and each keeps its most common genes and DNA. Across this sample there are 150,000 to 200,000 distinct CDR3 sequences, with 9.5% to 11% seen only once. The ten largest make up 35% to 45% of the sample. The sample in question was CD8+ T cells sorted from PBMCs, obtained 15 days after the yellow fever booster vaccination. The receptors were gathered from a man aged 18 to 35 who received the YFV17D yellow fever vaccine.

V usage is TRBV7-9 and J usage is TRBJ1-4, with D unclear. Trimming took off 1 base at V and 0 bases at J, with 9 bases between the two ends. The germline gives CDR1 SEHNR, CDR2 FQNEAQ (reference sequence). The CDR3 runs to 16 residues. CDR3: CASSLVVGTTNEKLFF. CDR3 sequence (DNA): TGTGCCAGCAGCTTAGTGGTCGGCACAACTAATGAAAAACTGTTTTTT.

This clonotype has more than one count but fewer than ten. The chain joins TRBV29-1 to TRBJ2-2, with D maybe TRBD1 (6 bases). The germline gives CDR1 SQVTM, CDR2 ANQGSEA. The ends were cut back, 7 bases at V and 4 bases at J, with 19 bases in the middle. This CDR3 is built from 15 residues. The CDR3 DNA is TGCAGCGCCGCACTTAGAGACAGGTCCACCGGGGAGCTGTTTTTT. The encoded protein is CSAALRDRSTGELFF.

The V gene is TRBV4-2, the J gene TRBJ2-3; tentative D call: TRBD2 (6 bases). In germline, CDR1 is LGHNA, CDR2 YNFKEQ. There are 14 residues in the CDR3. V gave up 1 base and J gave up 1 base, with 6 bases separating them. This CDR3 reads CASSQGGGTDTQYF. CDR3 nucleotides: TGTGCCAGCAGCCAAGGGGGGGGCACAGATACGCAGTATTTT.

The chain uses TRBV21-1 and TRBJ2-6. TRBV21-1 is listed as a pseudogene. The length of the CDR3 is 13 residues. CDR3 protein: CAGGGSGANVLTF. The CDR3 coding sequence is TGTGCCGGCGGGGGCTCTGGGGCCAACGTCCTGACTTTC.

This chain links TRBV5-4 with TRBJ1-1; D unclear. The germline CDR1 and CDR2 sequences are SGHNT and YYREEE (reference sequence). The CDR3 covers 15 residues. V was trimmed by 1 base and J by 0 bases, leaving 10 bases between them. The CDR3 spells CASSLSGSMNTEAFF. CDR3 bases: TGTGCCAGCAGCTTGTCAGGCAGTATGAACACTGAAGCTTTCTTT.

At least ten counts were recorded for this clonotype. V is TRBV7-3 and J is TRBJ2-2; weak D call: TRBD2 (5 bases). V lost 0 bases, J lost 6 bases, and 8 bases lay in between. This CDR3 has 14 residues. The germline V gene encodes CDR1 SGHTA and CDR2 FQGTGA. CDR3 sequence (DNA): TGTGCCAGCAGCTTAACGTTGGGAGCCGGGGAGCTGTTTTTT. This sequence encodes CASSLTLGAGELFF.

This clonotype showed up many times. The CDR3 region is CASSPSGGGTDTQYF. The DNA for the CDR3 is TGCGCCAGCAGCCCGTCGGGGGGCGGCACAGATACGCAGTATTTT. This chain links TRBV4-3 with TRBJ2-3, with D perhaps matching TRBD2 (7 bases). This CDR3 comprises 15 residues. Trimming shortened V by 4 bases and J by 1 base, and 12 bases separated the two germline ends. The V gene's germline CDR1 is LGHNA and CDR2 YSLEER.

The CDR3 is CASSKDRTYEQYF. The CDR3 nucleotides read TGTGCCAGCAGCAAGGACAGGACCTACGAGCAGTACTTC. The chain carries TRBV13 and TRBJ2-7; TRBD1 agrees at 7 bases. The J segment lost 2 bases and the V segment lost 5 bases, leaving 3 bases of the junction unmatched. The length of the CDR3 is 13 residues. CDR1 is PRHDT, CDR2 FYEKMQ, per germline (reference sequence).

This clonotype appeared a few times. V and J are TRBV7-9 and TRBJ1-1; D not certain. This CDR3 contains 14 residues. CDR1 and CDR2 from the germline V gene are SEHNR and FQNEAQ (reference sequence). V was shortened by 1 base and J by 3 bases, with 9 bases between the two germline ends. The CDR3 sequence: CASSLGQYYTEAFF. CDR3 in DNA: TGTGCCAGCAGCTTAGGGCAGTATTACACTGAAGCTTTCTTT. The variable domain in full, with the rest retrieved from reference TRBV7-9 and TRBJ1-1, is DTGVSQNPRHKITKRGQNVTFRCDPISEHNRLYWYRQTLGQGPEFLTYFQNEAQLEKSRLLSDRFSAERPKGSFSTLEIQRTEQGDSAMYLCASSLGQYYTEAFFGQGTRLTVV.

This clonotype has just a few counts. The chain is built from TRBV11-2 and TRBJ2-3, with D unclear. Trimming cost V 11 bases and J 6 bases, with 24 bases left between them. CDR1 is SGHAT, CDR2 FQNNGV, per germline. The CDR3 totals 15 residues. The CDR3, as DNA: TGTGCCCAGCAGTTACGGGTGGGGAATTCGGATACGCAGTATTTT. It codes for CAQQLRVGNSDTQYF.

The rearrangement links TRBV4-1 to TRBJ2-3; D unclear. The CDR3 totals 18 residues. The germline V and J ends were trimmed by 0 bases and 0 bases, with 16 bases remaining between them. Looked up from germline, CDR1 is MGHRA and CDR2 is YSYEKL. CDR3 sequence reads: CASSQDLTLGFSTDTQYF. The CDR3 DNA sequence: TGCGCCAGCAGCCAAGATCTTACGCTAGGTTTTAGCACAGATACGCAGTATTTT.

The chain carries TRBV4-1 and TRBJ1-5; no clear D. The V gene's germline CDR1 is MGHRA and CDR2 YSYEKL. This CDR3 has 13 amino acids. V lost 0 bases and J 5 bases, leaving 5 bases between the germline ends. The CDR3 region has the DNA TGCGCCAGCAGCCAAGAGCCTTATCAGCCCCAGCATTTT. Amino acids: CASSQEPYQPQHF.

This clonotype was counted only a few times. The rearrangement joins TRBV12-3 or TRBV12-4 to TRBJ2-7, with D perhaps matching TRBD2 (6 bases). The CDR3 has 13 amino acids. V shed 1 base and J shed 6 bases, with 10 bases lying between them. DNA for the CDR3: TGTGCCAGCAGTTTAGGTATGGGGGGCGAGCAGTACGTC. It translates to CASSLGMGGEQYV.

This sequence joins TRBV7-9 and TRBJ2-1; D gene unclear. The CDR3 runs to 14 residues. The germline V and J ends were trimmed by 1 base and 12 bases, with 16 bases remaining between them. The germline V gene has CDR1 SEHNR and CDR2 FQNEAQ (reference sequence). The CDR3 region is CASSLEFDLSAQFF. For the CDR3, the DNA is TGTGCCAGCAGCTTAGAGTTCGACCTCTCCGCGCAGTTCTTC.

This chain connects TRBV7-7 to TRBJ2-3, with 9 bases aligning to TRBD1. This CDR3 contains 15 residues. CDR1 is SSHAT and CDR2 is FNYEAQ in the germline V gene (reference sequence). The ends lost 5 bases at V and 2 bases at J; junction bases unmatched: 5. CDR3 DNA sequence: TGTGCCAGCAGCCGAGGGACAGGGATCACAGATACGCAGTATTTT. It encodes CASSRGTGITDTQYF.

V usage is TRBV27 and J usage is TRBJ1-2, with D unresolved. The CDR3 is 14 amino acids. V was shortened by 3 bases and J by 8 bases, with 16 bases between the two germline ends. Germline CDR1 reads MNHEY; CDR2 reads SMNVEV (reference sequence). DNA of the CDR3: TGTGCCAGCAGTTTTGTAGGGTCTGCGAACGGCTACACCTTC. This translates into CASSFVGSANGYTF.

This clonotype was found many times. The chain employs TRBV4-1 and TRBJ2-1, with D perhaps matching TRBD1 or TRBD2 (5 bases each). This CDR3 spans 16 amino acids. CDR1 MGHRA and CDR2 YSYEKL come from the germline V gene. V gave up 0 bases and J gave up 5 bases, with 14 bases separating them. Written as DNA, the CDR3 is TGCGCCAGCAGCCAAGAGGGGACCGGGTTAGACAATGAGCAGTTCTTC. Residues: CASSQEGTGLDNEQFF.

This clonotype turned up a few times. The V and J genes are TRBV4-1 and TRBJ2-7; maybe TRBD2 (5 bases). The V and J ends lost 2 bases and 4 bases respectively, with 21 bases between them. The CDR3 totals 17 residues. Germline V gives CDR1 MGHRA, CDR2 YSYEKL. The CDR3 sequence is CASSQLEDRSAIYEQYF. CDR3 DNA: TGCGCCAGCAGCCAACTGGAGGATCGTTCGGCAATTTACGAGCAGTACTTC.

This clonotype was picked up a small number of times. This CDR3 reads CASSLGVGEQYF. In nucleotides, the CDR3 is TGTGCCAGCAGCTTAGGGGTGGGCGAGCAGTACTTC. The genes are TRBV7-6 and TRBJ2-7; D is ambiguous. Deletions cut 1 base from V and 6 bases from J, with 7 bases between. This CDR3 is 12 amino acids long. Germline V gene data show CDR1 as SGHVS and CDR2 as FNYEAQ.

This clonotype turned up a few times. V is TRBV4-3 and J is TRBJ2-3; 7 nucleotides line up with TRBD2. CDR3 length equals 16 residues. Trimming took 1 base from V and 5 from J; bases not matched to a gene: 9. The germline CDR1 and CDR2 sequences are LGHNA and YSLEER. In nucleotides, the CDR3 is TGCGCCAGCAGCCAAGGGGACTATACGGGGTTAGATACGCAGTATTTT. It yields the protein CASSQGDYTGLDTQYF.

This chain uses TRBV5-4 with TRBJ2-3; TRBD2 aligns across 7 bases. Germline V gene sequence: CDR1 SGHNT, CDR2 YYREEE (reference sequence). J gave up 2 bases and V 0 bases, and 3 bases lay outside the gene matches. This CDR3 region has 15 residues. The CDR3 DNA follows: TGTGCCAGCAGCTTGGCTAGCGGATACACAGATACGCAGTATTTT. Its translation: CASSLASGYTDTQYF.

This chain uses TRBV4-3 with TRBJ1-5, with 7 nucleotides matching TRBD1. The CDR3 length is 15 residues. The germline V gene has CDR1 LGHNA and CDR2 YSLEER. The junction had 4 bases not matched to a gene; V was cut back by 3 bases and J by 2 bases. CDR3 loop: CASSHSTGGNQPQHF. The CDR3 DNA follows: TGCGCCAGCAGCCACAGCACAGGGGGCAATCAGCCCCAGCATTTT.

V gene TRBV7-6 combines with J gene TRBJ1-1; no firm D call. Germline-derived CDR1 and CDR2 are SGHVS and FNYEAQ. Trimming took 5 bases from V and 1 from J, leaving 8 bases between them. CDR3 length: 13 residues. Here the CDR3 DNA reads TGTGCCAGCAGCGTCGACGGGAACACTGAAGCTTTCTTT. It codes for CASSVDGNTEAFF.

This chain links TRBV15 with TRBJ2-3, with D maybe TRBD2 (5 bases). The ends were cut back, 0 bases at V and 3 bases at J, with 13 bases in the middle. Germline assignment: CDR1 LNHNV and CDR2 YYDKDF (reference sequence). The CDR3 loop spans 16 amino acids. CDR3 loop: CATSRDSVRGTDTQYF. As DNA, the CDR3 is TGTGCCACCAGCAGAGATTCCGTCCGGGGTACAGATACGCAGTATTTT.

This clonotype occurred many times. The chain links TRBV7-9 to TRBJ2-7, with 8 positions matching TRBD1. This CDR3 has 14 residues. The germline V gene encodes CDR1 SEHNR and CDR2 FQNEAQ (reference sequence). J lost 3 bases, V lost 4 bases, and 5 bases had no gene match. CDR3 coding DNA: TGTGCCAGCAGCTCCCGCGACAGGGGCTACGAGCAGTACTTC. This translates into CASSSRDRGYEQYF.

The rearrangement uses TRBV7-2 and TRBJ2-5; D is undetermined. The ends were cut back, 4 bases at V and 6 bases at J, with 21 bases in the middle. Germline CDR1 and CDR2: SGHTA and FQGNSA. The CDR3 extends over 16 amino acids. Here the CDR3 DNA reads TGTGCCAGCAGCTACTTCGTGAGGCGACCACCACAGACCCAGTACTTC. This translates into CASSYFVRRPPQTQYF. Full variable domain (rest looked up from reference TRBV7-2 and TRBJ2-5): GAGVSQSPSNKVTEKGKDVELRCDPISGHTALYWYRQSLGQGLEFLIYFQGNSAPDKSGLPSDRFSAERTGGSVSTLTIQRTQQEDSAVYLCASSYFVRRPPQTQYFGPGTRLLVL.

This chain links TRBV28 with TRBJ2-1; 9 bases match TRBD2. This CDR3 spans 15 amino acids. With 6 bases clipped from V and 7 bases from J, the junction kept 10 bases outside the gene matches. Germline CDR1 and CDR2: MDHEN and SYDVKM. The CDR3 nucleotides read TGTGCCAGCAGGCCCCTAGCGGGGATAGTGAATGAGCAGTTCTTC. Translated, it gives CASRPLAGIVNEQFF.

This clonotype has more than one count but fewer than ten. CDR3 residues: CACGRGQGITNEKLFF. CDR3 nucleotide sequence: TGTGCCTGCGGACGGGGACAGGGGATAACTAATGAAAAACTGTTTTTT. The V gene is TRBV30, the J gene TRBJ1-4, with 10 bases lining up with TRBD1. Germline loops: CDR1 GTSNPN, CDR2 SVGIG (reference sequence). V shed 6 bases, J shed 1 base, and the junction held 8 bases outside the gene matches. The CDR3 sequence is 16 residues long. Full variable domain (outside the CDR3, taken from reference TRBV30 and TRBJ1-4): SQTIHQWPATLVQPVGSPLSLECTVEGTSNPNLYWYRQAAGRGLQLLFYSVGIGQISSEVPQNLSASRPQDRQFILSSKKLLLSDSGFYLCACGRGQGITNEKLFFGSGTQLSVL.

The chain carries TRBV18 and TRBJ2-7; D may be TRBD1 (6 bases). Germline V gives CDR1 KGHSH, CDR2 LQKENI. The CDR3 is 14 amino acids. Trimming removed 3 bases from V and 2 bases from J, with 11 bases in between. The CDR3 DNA follows: TGTGCCAGCTCACCCCGGGACACCGCCTACGAGCAGTACTTC. It codes for CASSPRDTAYEQYF.

This clonotype was detected only a few times. This chain connects TRBV4-3 to TRBJ2-7; possible D gene TRBD1, 6 bases. Germline V gene lookup returns CDR1 LGHNA and CDR2 YSLEER. The CDR3 loop spans 14 amino acids. The V end was cut by 1 base, the J end by 2 bases, with 9 bases between. This CDR3 reads CASSQASGAYEQYF. Here the CDR3 DNA reads TGCGCCAGCAGCCAAGCGTCAGGGGCCTACGAGCAGTACTTC.